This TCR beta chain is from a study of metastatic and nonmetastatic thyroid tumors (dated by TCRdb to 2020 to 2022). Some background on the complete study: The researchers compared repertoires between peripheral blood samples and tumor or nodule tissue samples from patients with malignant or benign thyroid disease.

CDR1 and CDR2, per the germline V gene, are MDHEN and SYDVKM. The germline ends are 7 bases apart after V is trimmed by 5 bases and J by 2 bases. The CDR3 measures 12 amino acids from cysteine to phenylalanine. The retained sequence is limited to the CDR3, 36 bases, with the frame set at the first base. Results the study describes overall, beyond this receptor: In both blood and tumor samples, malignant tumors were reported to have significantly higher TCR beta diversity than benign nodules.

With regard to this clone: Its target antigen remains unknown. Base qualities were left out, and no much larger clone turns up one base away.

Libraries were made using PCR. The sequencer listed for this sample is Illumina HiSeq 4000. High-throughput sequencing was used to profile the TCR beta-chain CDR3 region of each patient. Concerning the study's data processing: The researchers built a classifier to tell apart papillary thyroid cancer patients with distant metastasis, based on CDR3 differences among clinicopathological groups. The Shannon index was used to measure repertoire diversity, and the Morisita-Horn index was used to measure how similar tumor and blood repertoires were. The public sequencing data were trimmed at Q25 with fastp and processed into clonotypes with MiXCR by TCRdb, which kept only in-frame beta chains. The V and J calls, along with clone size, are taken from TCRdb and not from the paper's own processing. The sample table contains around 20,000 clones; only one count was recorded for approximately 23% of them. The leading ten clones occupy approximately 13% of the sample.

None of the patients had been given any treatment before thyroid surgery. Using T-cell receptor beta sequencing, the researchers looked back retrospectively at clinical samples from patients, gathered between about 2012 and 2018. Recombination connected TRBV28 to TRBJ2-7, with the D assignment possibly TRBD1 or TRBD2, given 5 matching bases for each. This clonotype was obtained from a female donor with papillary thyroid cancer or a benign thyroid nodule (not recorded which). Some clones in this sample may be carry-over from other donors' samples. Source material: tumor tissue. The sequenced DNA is TGTGCCAGCAGTCGGGGCACCTACGAGCAGTACTTC. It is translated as CASSRGTYEQYF.